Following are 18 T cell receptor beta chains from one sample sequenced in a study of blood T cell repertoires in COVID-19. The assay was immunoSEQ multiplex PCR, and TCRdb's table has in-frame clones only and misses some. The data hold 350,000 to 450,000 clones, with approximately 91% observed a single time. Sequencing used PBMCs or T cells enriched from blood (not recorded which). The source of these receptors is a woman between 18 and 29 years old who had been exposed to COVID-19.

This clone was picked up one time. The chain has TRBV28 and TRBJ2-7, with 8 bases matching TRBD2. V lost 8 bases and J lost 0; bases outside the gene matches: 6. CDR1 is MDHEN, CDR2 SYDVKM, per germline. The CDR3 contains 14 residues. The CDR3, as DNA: TGTGCCAGCCACGGACTAGCCGACTCCTACGAGCAGTACTTC. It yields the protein CASHGLADSYEQYF.

The DNA for the CDR3 is TGTGCCAGCAGCATGACAGGGGTCCCCACTGAAGCTTTCTTT. Protein: CASSMTGVPTEAFF. This sequence joins TRBV4-2 and TRBJ1-1; 8 nucleotides agree with TRBD1. Unmatched junction bases numbered 6, after V lost 5 bases and J lost 4 bases. Germline assignment: CDR1 LGHNA and CDR2 YNFKEQ. This CDR3 has 14 amino acids.

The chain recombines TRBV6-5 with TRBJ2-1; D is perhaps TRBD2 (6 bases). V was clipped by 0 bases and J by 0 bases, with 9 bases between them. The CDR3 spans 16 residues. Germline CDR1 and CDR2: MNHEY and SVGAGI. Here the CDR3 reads CASSYSLASSYNEQFF. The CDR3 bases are TGTGCCAGCAGTTACTCCCTAGCGAGCTCCTACAATGAGCAGTTCTTC.

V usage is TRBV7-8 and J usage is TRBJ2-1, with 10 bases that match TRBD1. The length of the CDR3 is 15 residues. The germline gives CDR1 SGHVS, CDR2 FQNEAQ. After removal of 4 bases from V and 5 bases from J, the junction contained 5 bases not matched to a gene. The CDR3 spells CASSYRDRGNNEQFF. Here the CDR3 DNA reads TGTGCCAGCAGCTACCGGGACAGGGGCAACAATGAGCAGTTCTTC. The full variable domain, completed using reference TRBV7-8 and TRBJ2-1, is GAGVSQSPRYKVAKRGQDVALRCDPISGHVSLFWYQQALGQGPEFLTYFQNEAQLDKSGLPSDRFFAERPEGSVSTLKIQRTQQEDSAVYLCASSYRDRGNNEQFFGPGTRLTVL.

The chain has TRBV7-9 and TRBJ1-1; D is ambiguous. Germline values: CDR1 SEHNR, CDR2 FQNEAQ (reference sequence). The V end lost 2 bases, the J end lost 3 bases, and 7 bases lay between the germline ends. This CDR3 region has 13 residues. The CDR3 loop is CASSLQMDTEAFF. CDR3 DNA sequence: TGTGCCAGCAGCTTACAGATGGACACTGAAGCTTTCTTT.

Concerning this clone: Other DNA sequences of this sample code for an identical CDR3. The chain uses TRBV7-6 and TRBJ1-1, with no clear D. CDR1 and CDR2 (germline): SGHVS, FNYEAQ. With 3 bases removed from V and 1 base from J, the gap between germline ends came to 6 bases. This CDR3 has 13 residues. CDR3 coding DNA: TGTGCCAGCAGCTTGTCTTGGAACACTGAAGCTTTCTTT. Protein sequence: CASSLSWNTEAFF.

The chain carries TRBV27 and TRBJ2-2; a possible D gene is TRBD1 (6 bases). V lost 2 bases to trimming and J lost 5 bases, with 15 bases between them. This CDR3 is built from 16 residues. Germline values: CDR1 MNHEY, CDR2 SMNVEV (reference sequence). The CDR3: CASSLPTSGATGELFF. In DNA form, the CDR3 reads TGTGCCAGCAGTTTACCGACGTCAGGGGCAACCGGGGAGCTGTTTTTT.

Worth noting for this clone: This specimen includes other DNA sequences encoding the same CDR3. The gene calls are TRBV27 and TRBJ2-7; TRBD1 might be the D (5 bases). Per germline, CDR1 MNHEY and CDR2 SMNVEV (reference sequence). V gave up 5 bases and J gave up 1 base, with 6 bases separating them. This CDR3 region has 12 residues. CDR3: CASSTGSYEQYF. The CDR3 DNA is TGTGCCAGCAGTACAGGTTCCTACGAGCAGTACTTC.

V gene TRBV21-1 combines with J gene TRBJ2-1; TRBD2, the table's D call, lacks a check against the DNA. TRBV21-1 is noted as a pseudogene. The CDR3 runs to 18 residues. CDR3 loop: CASSKGLAAIEAHNEQFF. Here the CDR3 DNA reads TGTGCCAGCAGCAAAGGACTAGCGGCGATAGAGGCCCACAATGAGCAGTTCTTC.

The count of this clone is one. CDR3 sequence: CASSQEFEASNYGYTF. CDR3 nucleotide sequence: TGCGCCAGCAGCCAAGAATTCGAGGCCTCTAACTATGGCTACACCTTC. The chain couples TRBV4-3 to TRBJ1-2, with D unresolved. The germline V gene has CDR1 LGHNA and CDR2 YSLEER. This CDR3 is 16 amino acids long. Between the trimmed V and J ends, which lost 0 bases and 0 bases, there was a span of 11 bases.

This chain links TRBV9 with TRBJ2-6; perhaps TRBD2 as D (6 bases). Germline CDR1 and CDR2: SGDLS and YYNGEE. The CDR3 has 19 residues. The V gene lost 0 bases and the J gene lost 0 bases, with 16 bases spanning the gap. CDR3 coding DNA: TGTGCCAGCAGCGTAGTGGGAGGCTTCAAATCCTCTGGGGCCAACGTCCTGACTTTC. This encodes CASSVVGGFKSSGANVLTF.

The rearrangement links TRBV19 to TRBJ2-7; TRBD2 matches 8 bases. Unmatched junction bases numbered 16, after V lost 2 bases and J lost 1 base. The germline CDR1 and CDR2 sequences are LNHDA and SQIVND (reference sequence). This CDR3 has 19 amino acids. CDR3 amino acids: CASSIFGRTSGSRSYEQYF. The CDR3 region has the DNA TGTGCCAGTAGTATATTCGGACGAACGAGCGGGAGTAGGTCCTACGAGCAGTACTTC.

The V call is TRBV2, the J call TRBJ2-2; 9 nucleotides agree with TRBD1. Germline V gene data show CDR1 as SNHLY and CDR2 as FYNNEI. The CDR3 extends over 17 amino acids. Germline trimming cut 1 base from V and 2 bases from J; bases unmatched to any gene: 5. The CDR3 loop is CASSEGGQGHNTGELFF. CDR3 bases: TGTGCCAGCAGTGAAGGGGGACAGGGACATAACACCGGGGAGCTGTTTTTT.

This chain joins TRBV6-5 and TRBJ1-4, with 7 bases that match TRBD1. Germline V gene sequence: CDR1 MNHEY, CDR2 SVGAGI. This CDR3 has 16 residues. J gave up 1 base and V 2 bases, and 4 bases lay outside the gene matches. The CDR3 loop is CASSYTYRGTNEKLFF. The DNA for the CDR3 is TGTGCCAGCAGTTACACCTACAGGGGAACTAATGAAAAACTGTTTTTT.

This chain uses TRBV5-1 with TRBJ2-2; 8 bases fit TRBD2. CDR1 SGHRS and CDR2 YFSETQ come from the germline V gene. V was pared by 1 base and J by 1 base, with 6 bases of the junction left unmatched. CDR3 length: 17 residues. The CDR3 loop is CASSLPRGGRNTGELFF. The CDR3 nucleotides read TGCGCCAGCAGCTTGCCCCGCGGGGGGCGGAACACCGGGGAGCTGTTTTTT.

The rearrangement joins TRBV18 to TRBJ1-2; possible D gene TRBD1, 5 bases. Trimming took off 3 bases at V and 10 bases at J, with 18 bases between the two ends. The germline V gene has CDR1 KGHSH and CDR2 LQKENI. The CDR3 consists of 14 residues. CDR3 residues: CASSPRTGPPVYTF. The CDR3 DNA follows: TGTGCCAGCTCACCTCGAACAGGTCCTCCTGTCTACACCTTC.

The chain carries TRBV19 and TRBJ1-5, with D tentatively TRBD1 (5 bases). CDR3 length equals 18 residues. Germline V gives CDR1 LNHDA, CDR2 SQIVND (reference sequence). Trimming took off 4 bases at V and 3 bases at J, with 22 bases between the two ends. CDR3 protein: CASSRPLGGVRANQPQHF. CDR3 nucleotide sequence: TGTGCCAGTAGTAGGCCCCTCGGAGGGGTAAGGGCCAATCAGCCCCAGCATTTT.

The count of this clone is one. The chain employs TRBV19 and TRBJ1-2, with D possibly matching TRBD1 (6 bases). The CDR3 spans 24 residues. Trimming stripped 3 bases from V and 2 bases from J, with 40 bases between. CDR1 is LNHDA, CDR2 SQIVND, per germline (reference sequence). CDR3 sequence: CASSIFAPDRDSPFGGPWNYGYTF. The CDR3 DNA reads TGTGCCAGTAGTATTTTCGCCCCAGATCGAGACAGCCCCTTTGGGGGCCCTTGGAACTATGGCTACACCTTC.